Each of the 30 T cell receptor beta chains below was sequenced from the same sample in a study of spatial heterogeneity in lung cancer (dated by TCRdb to between 2017 and 2020). Receptor libraries were prepared by 5' RACE. Data came from a NextSeq 500. TCRdb trimmed public reads at Q25 via fastp, called clones via MiXCR and kept in-frame beta chains. Rows with one shared CDR3 protein collapse into an entry with the most common genes and DNA. The sample records about 43,000 distinct CDR3 sequences, 20% to 25% of which are singletons. The top ten clones comprise 6.5% to 9% of the sample. This sample's time point label indicates: blood at routine non-recurrence follow-up after resection. Specimen: PBMCs, collected at follow-up. These TCRs come from a female donor with early-stage non-small cell lung cancer.

For the CDR3, the DNA is TGTGCCATCAGTAAATCAGGGTTGGAAGGAAACACCATATATTTT. Translated, it gives CAISKSGLEGNTIYF. The gene calls are TRBV10-3 and TRBJ1-3, with a weak D call TRBD1 (5 bases). The CDR3 loop spans 15 amino acids. The germline CDR1 and CDR2 sequences are ENHRY and SYGVKD. V was shortened by 5 bases and J by 4 bases, with 15 bases between the two germline ends.

Only a few counts were recorded for this clonotype. V usage is TRBV11-3 and J usage is TRBJ2-1; D is possibly TRBD1 (6 bases). Germline V lookup: CDR1 SGHNT, CDR2 YENEEA. The CDR3 contains 12 residues. Trimming took 0 bases from V and 10 from J, leaving 7 bases between them. The CDR3 reads CASSLEDREQFF. The CDR3 DNA reads TGTGCCAGCAGCTTAGAAGACAGGGAGCAGTTCTTC.

The chain links TRBV7-6 to TRBJ2-3, with 7 positions matching TRBD2. Germline V lookup: CDR1 SGHVS, CDR2 FNYEAQ. Unmatched junction bases numbered 10, after V lost 5 bases and J lost 2 bases. The CDR3 is 16 amino acids. For the CDR3, the DNA is TGTGCCAGCAGCCCGTCGAGCCGGGAGGTCACAGATACGCAGTATTTT. Protein: CASSPSSREVTDTQYF.

This clonotype was seen a few times. This chain links TRBV19 with TRBJ2-7; D is undetermined. CDR1 and CDR2 from the germline V gene are LNHDA and SQIVND (reference sequence). V was trimmed by 6 bases and J by 2 bases, leaving 14 bases between them. The CDR3 has 14 residues. CDR3 region: CASSPGGEAYEQYF. As DNA, the CDR3 is TGTGCCAGTAGCCCGGGCGGAGAAGCCTACGAGCAGTACTTC.

The chain carries TRBV6-5 and TRBJ1-1; 7 bases agree with TRBD1. The length of the CDR3 is 12 residues. After removal of 6 bases from V and 11 bases from J, the junction contained 9 bases not matched to a gene. Germline V gene sequence: CDR1 MNHEY, CDR2 SVGAGI. CDR3 loop: CASRSSPGGAFF. DNA of the CDR3: TGTGCCAGCAGATCCTCACCAGGGGGGGCTTTCTTT.

This clonotype was detected a few times. The CDR3 spells CASTVVGALTNEQFF. The DNA of the CDR3 is TGTGCCAGCACCGTGGTAGGCGCATTAACTAATGAGCAGTTCTTC. This rearrangement joins TRBV25-1 to TRBJ2-1; D is undetermined. The CDR3 loop spans 15 amino acids. Trimming shortened V by 7 bases and J by 7 bases, and 20 bases separated the two germline ends. The V gene's germline CDR1 is MGHDK and CDR2 SYGVNS.

V and J are TRBV10-3 and TRBJ2-7; 10 nucleotides match TRBD2. The CDR3 is 13 amino acids. CDR1 ENHRY and CDR2 SYGVKD come from the germline V gene. Unmatched junction bases numbered 5, after V lost 7 bases and J lost 5 bases. This chain's CDR3 is CAINSGRADEQYF. The CDR3 DNA sequence: TGTGCCATCAACAGCGGGAGGGCCGACGAGCAGTACTTC.

This clonotype was counted only a few times. V is TRBV6-1 and J is TRBJ2-4, with a tentative D call TRBD1 (6 bases). Germline V lookup: CDR1 MNHNS, CDR2 SASEGT. The V and J ends lost 1 base and 6 bases respectively, with 10 bases between them. The CDR3 has 14 amino acids. The CDR3 DNA is TGTGCCAGCAGTGAAGGACAGGTTGGAAACATTCAGTACTTC. This sequence encodes CASSEGQVGNIQYF.

Many counts were recorded for this clonotype. The CDR3 nucleotides read TGCAGTGCTAGAGACCGGACAGGAGGGGAAAAACTGTTTTTT. Its protein is CSARDRTGGEKLFF. The chain carries TRBV20-1 and TRBJ1-4; 7 bases are a match to TRBD1. The CDR3 sequence is 14 residues long. V shed 0 bases, J shed 8 bases, and the junction held 6 bases outside the gene matches. The germline CDR1 and CDR2 sequences are DFQATT and SNEGSKA (reference sequence).

This chain joins TRBV11-3 and TRBJ2-7; 11 bases fit TRBD2. From germline, CDR1 is SGHNT and CDR2 YENEEA. The V segment lost 5 bases and the J segment 4 bases; nucleotides outside the gene matches: 4. This CDR3 has 14 amino acids. The CDR3 is CASSVTSGSYEQYF. The CDR3 nucleotides are TGTGCCAGCAGCGTAACTAGCGGGAGTTACGAGCAGTACTTC.

The V and J genes are TRBV2 and TRBJ2-3; no firm D call. This CDR3 spans 15 amino acids. Germline V gives CDR1 SNHLY, CDR2 FYNNEI. Trimming pared 7 bases from V and 1 base from J, leaving 15 bases between. The CDR3 is CASILPQTGTDTQYF. In DNA, the CDR3 is TGTGCCAGCATCCTCCCACAGACTGGCACAGATACGCAGTATTTT.

As to this clonotype: Given a much more abundant clone one base away, this may be a read error. This rearrangement joins TRBV18 to TRBJ2-7; the D call may be TRBD1 or TRBD2 (5 bases each). The CDR3 has 14 residues. Germline V gives CDR1 KGHSH, CDR2 LQKENI. The CDR3 region has the DNA TGTGGCAGCTCACCGGGGCTAGTTTCCTACGAGCAGTACTTC. It codes for CGSSPGLVSYEQYF. Filled out from reference TRBV18 and TRBJ2-7, the complete variable domain reads NAGVMQNPRHLVRRRGQEARLRCSPMKGHSHVYWYRQLPEEGLKFMVYLQKENIIDESGMPKERFSAEFPKEGPSILRIQQVVRGDSAAYFCGSSPGLVSYEQYFGPGTRLTVT.

This clonotype was seen only a few times. The V gene is TRBV5-1, the J gene TRBJ1-1; a possible D gene is TRBD1 (5 bases). Trimming removed 7 bases from V and 3 bases from J, with 19 bases in between. Germline V gene data show CDR1 as SGHRS and CDR2 as YFSETQ. The CDR3 is made up of 15 amino acids. CDR3 nucleotide sequence: TGCGCCAGCGGATCGGGGCCTCTGGGGGACACTGAAGCTTTCTTT. Protein: CASGSGPLGDTEAFF. The whole variable domain, filled in from reference TRBV5-1 and TRBJ1-1, reads KAGVTQTPRYLIKTRGQQVTLSCSPISGHRSVSWYQQTPGQGLQFLFEYFSETQRNKGNFPGRFSGRQFSNSRSEMNVSTLELGDSALYLCASGSGPLGDTEAFFGQGTRLTVV.

This clonotype turned up a few times. J is TRBJ2-1 and V is TRBV4-1; 9 bases fit TRBD2. CDR3 length equals 16 residues. Germline CDR1 and CDR2: MGHRA and YSYEKL. Trimming took 1 base from V and 9 from J; bases not matched to a gene: 10. In nucleotides, the CDR3 is TGCGCCAGCAGCCAAGCCCGGCGAGCGGGAGGTCTTGAGCAGTTCTTC. Translation: CASSQARRAGGLEQFF.

This clonotype showed up many times. This chain uses TRBV3-1 with TRBJ1-2; the D is unclear. Trimming stripped 0 bases from V and 3 bases from J, with 8 bases between. Germline assignment: CDR1 LGHDT and CDR2 YNNKEL (reference sequence). This CDR3 region has 14 residues. CDR3 nucleotides: TGTGCCAGCAGCCAAGATAACAGCTACTATGGCTACACCTTC. It yields the protein CASSQDNSYYGYTF.

This clonotype was counted a few times. The chain has TRBV28 and TRBJ2-1; D is unclear. The CDR3 loop spans 15 amino acids. Trimming cost V 4 bases and J 4 bases, with 14 bases left between them. Germline V gives CDR1 MDHEN, CDR2 SYDVKM. The chain's CDR3 is CASSSSRSRYNEQFF. The CDR3 region has the DNA TGTGCCAGCAGTTCCTCGCGGTCCCGTTACAATGAGCAGTTCTTC.

This clonotype was counted a few times. The chain has TRBV5-1 and TRBJ2-5; no definite D call. This CDR3 contains 13 residues. V shed 5 bases and J shed 1 base, with 9 bases lying between them. Germline CDR1 reads SGHRS; CDR2 reads YFSETQ. CDR3: CASSRASQETQYF. DNA for the CDR3: TGCGCCAGCAGTAGGGCCTCCCAAGAGACCCAGTACTTC.

This clonotype was detected many times. V usage is TRBV7-3 and J usage is TRBJ1-1; D is ambiguous. CDR1 SGHTA and CDR2 FQGTGA come from the germline V gene. V lost 5 bases and J 7 bases, leaving 17 bases between the germline ends. This CDR3 contains 14 residues. The CDR3 DNA is TGTGCCAGCAGCCCCTACGCGGGGTACGGTGAAGCTTTCTTT. Translated: CASSPYAGYGEAFF. Full variable domain (outside the CDR3, taken from reference TRBV7-3 and TRBJ1-1): GAGVSQTPSNKVTEKGKYVELRCDPISGHTALYWYRQSLGQGPEFLIYFQGTGAADDSGLPNDRFFAVRPEGSVSTLKIQRTERGDSAVYLCASSPYAGYGEAFFGQGTRLTVV.

This clonotype appeared many times. The rearrangement joins TRBV18 to TRBJ1-3; the match to TRBD1 covers 8 bases. The CDR3 runs 16 residues. Germline CDR1 reads KGHSH; CDR2 reads LQKENI. V was pared by 2 bases and J by 0 bases, with 3 bases of the junction left unmatched. The CDR3 loop reads CASSPSTGGSGNTIYF. Written as DNA, the CDR3 is TGTGCCAGCTCACCATCCACAGGGGGCTCTGGAAACACCATATATTTT.

The CDR3 sequence is CASTSGTSYNEQFF. The CDR3 region has the DNA TGTGCCAGCACCTCAGGGACTTCCTACAATGAGCAGTTCTTC. The rearrangement uses TRBV7-9 and TRBJ2-1; tentatively, D is TRBD2 (6 bases). V lost 7 bases and J 1 base, leaving 11 bases between the germline ends. This CDR3 spans 14 amino acids. CDR1 is SEHNR and CDR2 is FQNEAQ in the germline V gene (reference sequence).

This clonotype was counted a few times. This chain connects TRBV3-1 to TRBJ2-5, with 11 bases identical to TRBD2. The CDR3 contains 16 residues. Germline CDR1 reads LGHDT; CDR2 reads YNNKEL (reference sequence). The V and J ends lost 1 base and 5 bases, in that order; junction bases with no gene match: 6. CDR3 nucleotides: TGTGCCAGCAGCCAAGCGATAGCGGGAGGGCAGGAGACCCAGTACTTC. This codes for CASSQAIAGGQETQYF.

Many counts were recorded for this clonotype. The chain couples TRBV6-5 to TRBJ2-5; 7 nucleotides line up with TRBD1. Germline CDR1 is MNHEY and CDR2 is SVGAGI. The CDR3 consists of 15 residues. Trimming removed 2 bases from V and 5 bases from J; junction bases left unmatched: 8. The CDR3 reads CASSYGGQVFETQYF. CDR3 DNA: TGTGCCAGCAGTTACGGTGGACAGGTTTTTGAGACCCAGTACTTC.

Turning to this clonotype: A single base is all that separates this from a far larger clone, so a read error is likely. The chain couples TRBV7-9 to TRBJ1-1; D unresolved. The CDR3 covers 11 residues. The V gene's germline CDR1 is SEHNR and CDR2 FQNEAQ (reference sequence). V lost 1 base to trimming and J lost 4 bases, with 1 base between them. The CDR3 sequence: CASSLVTEAFF. The CDR3 nucleotides read TGTGCCAGCAGCTTAGTCACTGAAGCTTTCTTT.

In this sample, this clonotype turned up a few times. This chain links TRBV7-8 with TRBJ2-2; TRBD2 might be the D (5 bases). The germline gives CDR1 SGHVS, CDR2 FQNEAQ. V was shortened by 1 base and J by 1 base, with 10 bases between the two germline ends. This CDR3 region has 16 residues. CDR3 coding DNA: TGTGCCAGCAGCTTAGGGCCGGGAAAGAACACCGGGGAGCTGTTTTTT. Encoded protein: CASSLGPGKNTGELFF.

This clonotype showed up just a few times. Germline is not matched at one junction end, which may reflect a read error. The CDR3 DNA follows: TGTGCTAGCAGCCCTAGTTTGGGGGGTTTCACTGAAGCTTTCTTT. Protein sequence: CASSPSLGGFTEAFF. The rearrangement joins TRBV7-7 to TRBJ1-1; a possible D gene is TRBD1 (5 bases). The CDR3 sequence is 15 residues long. Germline V CDR1 and CDR2: SSHAT, FNYEAQ (reference sequence).

This chain uses TRBV5-1 with TRBJ2-3; 8 bases line up with TRBD2. Trimming cost V 3 bases and J 6 bases; bases outside gene matches: 9. Germline lookup yields CDR1 SGHRS and CDR2 YFSETQ. The CDR3 is 15 residues long. The CDR3 reads CASSSLLAVSDTQYF. DNA for the CDR3: TGCGCCAGCAGCTCCCTACTAGCGGTGTCCGATACGCAGTATTTT.

This clonotype was recorded at least ten times. The V call is TRBV5-6, the J call TRBJ2-6, with 9 bases that match TRBD1. The CDR3 spans 16 residues. V shed 0 bases, J shed 4 bases, and the junction held 2 bases outside the gene matches. CDR1 is SGHDT and CDR2 is YYEEEE in the germline V gene. CDR3 nucleotide sequence: TGTGCCAGCAGCTTGGGGACAGGGGACGGGGCCAACGTCCTGACTTTC. Protein product: CASSLGTGDGANVLTF.

The chain combines TRBV3-1 with TRBJ2-3, with a possible D match to TRBD2 (6 bases). Trimming cost V 0 bases and J 2 bases, with 12 bases left between them. Per germline, CDR1 LGHDT and CDR2 YNNKEL (reference sequence). This CDR3 region has 16 residues. The CDR3, as DNA: TGTGCCAGCAGCCAAGATGGGACTCTCCCCACAGATACGCAGTATTTT. It specifies CASSQDGTLPTDTQYF.

At least ten counts were recorded for this clonotype. This chain uses TRBV5-5 with TRBJ2-3; D gene ambiguous. This CDR3 region has 14 residues. Trimming removed 0 bases at V and 3 bases at J, with 8 bases between. CDR1 and CDR2 (germline): SGHKS, YYEKEE (reference sequence). The CDR3, as DNA: TGTGCCAGCAGCTTGGAAGGGTCGACAGATACGCAGTATTTT. Translation gives CASSLEGSTDTQYF.

At least ten counts were recorded for this clonotype. The gene calls are TRBV7-9 and TRBJ2-1; weak D call: TRBD1 (6 bases). The V end was cut by 5 bases, the J end by 4 bases, with 21 bases between. CDR1 SEHNR and CDR2 FQNEAQ come from the germline V gene (reference sequence). This CDR3 is 17 amino acids long. The CDR3 protein is CASSQGWAGRSYNEQFF. CDR3 DNA: TGTGCCAGCAGCCAGGGGTGGGCGGGCCGCTCTTACAATGAGCAGTTCTTC. Full variable domain (rest looked up from reference TRBV7-9 and TRBJ2-1): DTGVSQNPRHKITKRGQNVTFRCDPISEHNRLYWYRQTLGQGPEFLTYFQNEAQLEKSRLLSDRFSAERPKGSFSTLEIQRTEQGDSAMYLCASSQGWAGRSYNEQFFGPGTRLTVL.